This entry lists 20 T cell receptor beta chains sequenced from one sample in a study of cytomegalovirus exposure and HLA in healthy donors (dated by TCRdb to about 2017). The protocol used for the library was the immunoSEQ multiplex PCR assay. A mixture of 60 forward primers for TCR Vbeta segments and 13 reverse primers for TCR Jbeta segments was used in the multiplex PCR. TCRdb's version of the immuneACCESS table is confined to in-frame rearrangements and falls short of the full clone set. An unresolved V gene accounts for under half of the shortfall where checked; the remainder is of unknown origin. This sample lists 120,000 or so clones; 60% to 75% were detected once. 2.9% of the sample comes from the top ten. The sequencing sample was made of PBMCs. These receptors all stem from a woman between 35 and 50 years old in good health and CMV-seropositive.

Comment on this clone: Other nucleotide sequences in the sample specify the same CDR3. The V and J genes are TRBV18 and TRBJ1-1, with D hard to call. V lost 3 bases to trimming and J lost 1 base, with 6 bases between them. CDR1 and CDR2 from the germline V gene are KGHSH and LQKENI. The CDR3 is made up of 13 amino acids. The CDR3 coding sequence is TGTGCCAGCTCACCGGCAGAGAACACTGAAGCTTTCTTT. Translated: CASSPAENTEAFF.

The V gene is TRBV7-9, the J gene TRBJ2-1; 11 bases match TRBD2. Losses at the gene ends were 6 bases for V and 8 bases for J; bases not matched to a gene: 15. CDR1 is SEHNR, CDR2 FQNEAQ, per germline (reference sequence). The CDR3 extends over 17 amino acids. The CDR3 spells CASRHALAGGTRDEQFF. CDR3 bases: TGTGCCAGCAGGCATGCGTTAGCGGGAGGGACGCGCGATGAGCAGTTCTTC.

J is TRBJ2-1 and V is TRBV5-6; D unclear. Germline loops: CDR1 SGHDT, CDR2 YYEEEE. The CDR3 has 12 amino acids. The V end lost 4 bases, the J end lost 3 bases, and 5 bases lay between the germline ends. The CDR3 is CASSRDYNEQFF. CDR3 DNA sequence: TGTGCCAGCAGCAGAGACTACAATGAGCAGTTCTTC.

This clone was seen a few times. The chain has TRBV12-5 and TRBJ1-2; D is undetermined. Trimming removed 2 bases at V and 7 bases at J, with 11 bases between. The CDR3 loop spans 13 amino acids. Looked up from germline, CDR1 is LGHNT and CDR2 is FRNRAP. The DNA for the CDR3 is TGTGCTAGTGGTTTGAGCTCCACGGGTGGCTACACCTTC. Translated: CASGLSSTGGYTF.

The rearrangement links TRBV7-2 to TRBJ2-5; 7 bases agree with TRBD1. There are 14 residues in the CDR3. Germline assignment: CDR1 SGHTA and CDR2 FQGNSA. Trimming at V came to 5 bases and at J to 4 bases, leaving 7 bases not matched to a gene. CDR3 amino acids: CASSTPGGGETQYF. The DNA of the CDR3 is TGTGCCAGCAGCACCCCAGGGGGTGGAGAGACCCAGTACTTC.

The CDR3 spells CAWSVKDSRGTQYF. The CDR3 DNA follows: TGTGCCTGGAGTGTAAAGGACTCCCGAGGGACCCAGTACTTC. The V gene is TRBV30, the J gene TRBJ2-5; the D gene is possibly TRBD2 (5 bases). The germline V gene encodes CDR1 GTSNPN and CDR2 SVGIG (reference sequence). The CDR3 is made up of 14 amino acids. Trimming cost V 0 bases and J 7 bases, with 15 bases left between them.

The chain is built from TRBV7-2 and TRBJ1-3; 7 positions match TRBD1. Germline-derived CDR1 and CDR2 are SGHTA and FQGNSA. The length of the CDR3 is 15 residues. J was trimmed by 0 bases and V by 10 bases; bases with no gene match: 9. CDR3 protein: CAIRDSTNSGNTIYF. The CDR3 region has the DNA TGTGCCATTCGGGACAGCACCAACTCTGGAAACACCATATATTTT. Complete variable domain (other parts from reference TRBV7-2 and TRBJ1-3): GAGVSQSPSNKVTEKGKDVELRCDPISGHTALYWYRQSLGQGLEFLIYFQGNSAPDKSGLPSDRFSAERTGGSVSTLTIQRTQQEDSAVYLCAIRDSTNSGNTIYFGEGSWLTVV.

The chain's CDR3 is CASSLESQQDLAGELFF. In DNA form, the CDR3 reads TGCGCCAGCAGCTTGGAATCCCAACAGGATTTAGCCGGGGAGCTGTTTTTT. The chain combines TRBV5-1 with TRBJ2-2; weak D call: TRBD1 (5 bases). V was pared by 0 bases and J by 6 bases, with 18 bases between. CDR3 length: 17 amino acids. CDR1 is SGHRS, CDR2 YFSETQ, per germline.

The chain is built from TRBV7-9 and TRBJ2-3, with a tentative D call TRBD2 (6 bases). The CDR3 spans 12 residues. Germline loops: CDR1 SEHNR, CDR2 FQNEAQ (reference sequence). The ends were cut back, 4 bases at V and 5 bases at J, with 7 bases in the middle. The CDR3 region has the DNA TGTGCCAGCAGCTGGGGGGAAGATACGCAGTATTTT. Encoded protein: CASSWGEDTQYF. Together with reference TRBV7-9 and TRBJ2-3, the CDR3 gives the full variable domain: DTGVSQNPRHKITKRGQNVTFRCDPISEHNRLYWYRQTLGQGPEFLTYFQNEAQLEKSRLLSDRFSAERPKGSFSTLEIQRTEQGDSAMYLCASSWGEDTQYFGPGTRLTVL.

This chain connects TRBV28 to TRBJ2-3; the D gene is possibly TRBD1 (5 bases). CDR1 MDHEN and CDR2 SYDVKM come from the germline V gene. The ends were cut back, 5 bases at V and 1 base at J, with 10 bases in the middle. This CDR3 spans 14 amino acids. The CDR3 nucleotides read TGTGCCAGCAGTCACCAGGGTGGCACAGATACGCAGTATTTT. It translates to CASSHQGGTDTQYF.

Details on this clone: Different DNA sequences within this sample yield the same CDR3. The V call is TRBV9, the J call TRBJ1-1; D unclear. The CDR3 is 13 amino acids. Germline loops: CDR1 SGDLS, CDR2 YYNGEE. V lost 2 bases and J lost 3, with 8 bases in between. In DNA form, the CDR3 reads TGTGCCAGCAGCGTGGAGGGATACACTGAAGCTTTCTTT. This translates into CASSVEGYTEAFF.

The chain links TRBV5-1 to TRBJ2-1, with 7 bases matching TRBD2. This CDR3 spans 20 amino acids. Germline V gives CDR1 SGHRS, CDR2 YFSETQ. The V gene end was trimmed by 0 bases and the J gene end by 4 bases; junction bases not matched to a gene: 19. The CDR3 DNA follows: TGCGCCAGCAGCTTGGTTCGGGGTGTTAGCGGGTCTACAATATACAATGAGCAGTTCTTC. Translated, it gives CASSLVRGVSGSTIYNEQFF.

To note about this clone: A read error is likely, as this CDR3 ends without the conserved phenylalanine or tryptophan. The DNA is omitted, as the CDR3 cannot be located on it reliably, and the CDR3 follows TCRdb's listing. The chain uses TRBV6-1 and TRBJ1-5. The CDR3 length equals 12 residues, ends included. The V gene's germline CDR1 is MNHNS and CDR2 SASEGT. CDR3 protein: CASSEVRLGLLV.

V gene TRBV7-9 combines with J gene TRBJ2-5, with D tentatively TRBD1 (5 bases). V lost 5 bases, J lost 5 bases, and 9 bases lay in between. The CDR3 covers 12 residues. CDR1 and CDR2 (germline): SEHNR, FQNEAQ (reference sequence). The CDR3: CASSLQGETQYF. In DNA, the CDR3 is TGTGCCAGCAGCCTCCAGGGTGAGACCCAGTACTTC.

This chain connects TRBV7-3 to TRBJ2-1; 12 nucleotides agree with TRBD2. Looked up from germline, CDR1 is SGHTA and CDR2 is FQGTGA. The trim removed 2 bases at V and 6 bases at J, leaving 2 bases unmatched. CDR3 length: 15 residues. Here the CDR3 DNA reads TGTGCCAGCAGCTTAGGACTAGCGGGACCCAATGAGCAGTTCTTC. It encodes CASSLGLAGPNEQFF.

The chain combines TRBV7-9 with TRBJ2-2; 9 positions match TRBD1. The J segment lost 5 bases and the V segment lost 4 bases, leaving 11 bases of the junction unmatched. This CDR3 has 17 amino acids. CDR1 is SEHNR and CDR2 is FQNEAQ in the germline V gene (reference sequence). The CDR3 region is CASSSQSETGGTGELFF. The CDR3 DNA follows: TGTGCCAGCAGCTCTCAGTCAGAGACAGGGGGAACCGGGGAGCTGTTTTTT.

This chain connects TRBV6-6 to TRBJ2-7; tentative D call: TRBD1 (5 bases). The CDR3 sequence is 13 residues long. Trimming left V 2 bases short and J 3 bases short, with 8 bases between. Per the germline V gene, CDR1 is MNHNY and CDR2 is SVGAGI (reference sequence). CDR3 DNA: TGTGCCAGCAGTTACGACAGAGGCTACGAGCAGTACTTC. It codes for CASSYDRGYEQYF.

The gene calls are TRBV9 and TRBJ1-1, with 9 bases fitting TRBD1. Germline trimming cut 0 bases from V and 5 bases from J; bases unmatched to any gene: 2. The CDR3 is 14 residues long. In germline, CDR1 is SGDLS, CDR2 YYNGEE. For the CDR3, the DNA is TGTGCCAGCAGCGTAGGGACAGGGGTGACTGAAGCTTTCTTT. Translation gives CASSVGTGVTEAFF.

The chain carries TRBV5-1 and TRBJ2-5, with 15 positions matching TRBD2. The CDR3 loop spans 17 amino acids. V dropped 3 bases and J dropped 4; count of bases not matched to a gene: 7. Germline V gives CDR1 SGHRS, CDR2 YFSETQ. The CDR3: CASSYNPGLAGGETQYF. CDR3 DNA sequence: TGCGCCAGCAGCTACAACCCGGGACTAGCGGGAGGAGAGACCCAGTACTTC.

The chain is built from TRBV7-8 and TRBJ2-7, with D possibly being TRBD1 (5 bases). Germline V gives CDR1 SGHVS, CDR2 FQNEAQ. V dropped 2 bases and J dropped 6 bases, with 17 bases sitting between them. The CDR3 totals 15 residues. The CDR3 DNA reads TGTGCCAGCAGCTTAAGTGGCCAGGGTACCGGCGAGCAGTACTTC. This sequence encodes CASSLSGQGTGEQYF.